Sequencing of this TCR beta chain was carried out in a study of OX40 agonist ivuxolimab in advanced cancers. Study-level points and caveats: Relative to CD4+, CD8+ T cells held more expanded clones on average.

Profiled with immunoSEQ multiplex PCR; TCRdb holds only in-frame clones, not every one. The sample lists under 80,000 clones, 90% occurring once. CDR3 length equals 17 residues. Trimming pared 3 bases from V and 0 bases from J, leaving 15 bases between. The germline V gene encodes CDR1 MGHRA and CDR2 YSYEKL. Points on this clone: Its antigen remains unidentified.

The clonotype comes from an adult with an advanced solid tumor such as melanoma, head and neck, liver or kidney cancer. The sample was CD4+ or CD8+ T cells sorted from blood, taken in a trial of the OX40 agonist ivuxolimab. This chain connects TRBV4-1 to TRBJ2-4, with D possibly being TRBD1 (5 bases). The CDR3 protein is CASSQIGAALAKNIQYF. CDR3 DNA: TGCGCCAGCAGCCAGATAGGGGCAGCACTAGCCAAAAACATTCAGTACTTC.